This entry features one T cell receptor beta chain sequence. Its target is not known. These data come from a study of PD-1 blockade in classical Hodgkin lymphoma. Broader study findings: Initiation of nivolumab under 1 year after ASCT led to exclusion of patients. Unlike CD8+ TCR diversity, which did not rise significantly by C4D1, CD4+ TCR diversity did.

The V gene's germline CDR1 is SGHRS and CDR2 YFSETQ. V shed 4 bases and J shed 5 bases, with 21 bases lying between them. CDR3 length equals 17 residues. TCRdb's table, derived via immunoSEQ multiplex PCR, lists solely in-frame clones and lacks some. This table holds around 9,000 clones, approximately 87% found once. Sample time point: cycle 4 day 1 (C4D1), after five to seven weeks of nivolumab. Patients all relapsed after autologous stem cell transplantation, and there was variation in brentuximab vedotin exposure. The chain combines TRBV5-1 with TRBJ1-4; D may be TRBD1 (5 bases). The sequence derives from a human donor with classical Hodgkin lymphoma. This specimen was peripheral blood mononuclear cells (PBMCs), taken before the fourth cycle of nivolumab. Here the CDR3 reads CASSRSWGQGLNEKLFF. The CDR3 nucleotides read TGCGCCAGCAGCCGCAGCTGGGGCCAGGGACTAAATGAAAAACTGTTTTTT.